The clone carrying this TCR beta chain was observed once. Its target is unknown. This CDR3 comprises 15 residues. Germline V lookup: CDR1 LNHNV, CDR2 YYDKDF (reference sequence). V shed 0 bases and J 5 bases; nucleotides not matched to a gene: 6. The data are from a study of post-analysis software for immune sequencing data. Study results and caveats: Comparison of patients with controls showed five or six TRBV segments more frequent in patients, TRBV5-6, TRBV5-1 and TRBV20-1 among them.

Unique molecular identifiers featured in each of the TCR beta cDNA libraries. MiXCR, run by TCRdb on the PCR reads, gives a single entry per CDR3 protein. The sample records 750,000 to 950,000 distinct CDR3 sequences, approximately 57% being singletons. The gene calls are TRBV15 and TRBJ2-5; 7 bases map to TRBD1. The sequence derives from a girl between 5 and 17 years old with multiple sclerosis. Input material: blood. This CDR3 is CATSRENRGDETQYF. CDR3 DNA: TGTGCCACCAGCAGAGAAAACAGGGGAGACGAGACCCAGTACTTC. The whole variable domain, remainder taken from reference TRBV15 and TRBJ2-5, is DAMVIQNPRYQVTQFGKPVTLSCSQTLNHNVMYWYQQKSSQAPKLLFHYYDKDFNNEADTPDNFQSRRPNTSFCFLDIRSPGLGDTAMYLCATSRENRGDETQYFGPGTRLLVL.